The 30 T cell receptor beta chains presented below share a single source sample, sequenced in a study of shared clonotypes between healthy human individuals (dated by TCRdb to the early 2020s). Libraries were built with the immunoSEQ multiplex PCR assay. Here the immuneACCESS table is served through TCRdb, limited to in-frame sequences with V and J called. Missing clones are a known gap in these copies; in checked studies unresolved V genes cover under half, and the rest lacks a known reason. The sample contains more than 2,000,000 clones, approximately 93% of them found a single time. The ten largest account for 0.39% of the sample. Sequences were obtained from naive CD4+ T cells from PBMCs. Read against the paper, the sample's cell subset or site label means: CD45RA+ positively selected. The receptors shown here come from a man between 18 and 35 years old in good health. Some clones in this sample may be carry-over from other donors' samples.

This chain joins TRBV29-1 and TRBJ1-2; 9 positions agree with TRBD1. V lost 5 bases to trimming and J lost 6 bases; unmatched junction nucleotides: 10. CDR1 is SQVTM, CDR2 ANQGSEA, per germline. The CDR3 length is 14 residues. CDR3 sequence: CSVIITGGADGYTF. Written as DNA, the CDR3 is TGCAGCGTTATTATTACAGGGGGCGCGGATGGCTACACCTTC.

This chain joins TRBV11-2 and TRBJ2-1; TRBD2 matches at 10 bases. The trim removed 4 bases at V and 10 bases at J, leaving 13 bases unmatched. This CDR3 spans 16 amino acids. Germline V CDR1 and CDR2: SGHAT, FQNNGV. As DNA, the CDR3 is TGTGCCAGCAGCTCGCTAAGCGGGAGGGGGCGGCGCGAGCAGTTCTTC. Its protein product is CASSSLSGRGRREQFF.

The CDR3 spells CSAEGQSYNEQFF. The CDR3 region has the DNA TGCAGCGCTGAGGGACAGAGCTACAATGAGCAGTTCTTC. V and J are TRBV29-1 and TRBJ2-1; 7 bases are shared with TRBD1. The CDR3 is 13 amino acids. J lost 3 bases, V lost 7 bases, and 6 bases had no gene match. From germline, CDR1 is SQVTM and CDR2 ANQGSEA.

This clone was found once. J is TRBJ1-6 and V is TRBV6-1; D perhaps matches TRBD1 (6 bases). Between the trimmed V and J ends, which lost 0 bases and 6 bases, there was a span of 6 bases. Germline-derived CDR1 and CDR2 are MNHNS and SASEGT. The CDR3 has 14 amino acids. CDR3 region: CASSEAGGNSPLHF. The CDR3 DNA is TGTGCCAGCAGTGAAGCAGGGGGTAATTCACCCCTCCACTTT.

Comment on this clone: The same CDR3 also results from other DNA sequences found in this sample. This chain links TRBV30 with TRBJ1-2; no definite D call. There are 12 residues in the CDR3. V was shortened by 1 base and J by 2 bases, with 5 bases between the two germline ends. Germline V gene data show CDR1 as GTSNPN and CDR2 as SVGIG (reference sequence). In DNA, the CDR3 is TGTGCCTGGAGTGGCGGAAACTATGGCTACACCTTC. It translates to CAWSGGNYGYTF.

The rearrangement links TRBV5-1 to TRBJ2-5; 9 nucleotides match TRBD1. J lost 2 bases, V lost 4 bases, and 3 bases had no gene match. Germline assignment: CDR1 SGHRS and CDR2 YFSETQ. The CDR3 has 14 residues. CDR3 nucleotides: TGCGCCAGCAGCAACGGACAGGGGCAAGAGACCCAGTACTTC. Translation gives CASSNGQGQETQYF.

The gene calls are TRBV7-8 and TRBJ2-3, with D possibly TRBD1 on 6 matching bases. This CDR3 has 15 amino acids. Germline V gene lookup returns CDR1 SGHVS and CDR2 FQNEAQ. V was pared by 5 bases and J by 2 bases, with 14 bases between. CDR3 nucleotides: TGTGCCAGCAGCACAACAGGGTATCCCACAGATACGCAGTATTTT. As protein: CASSTTGYPTDTQYF.

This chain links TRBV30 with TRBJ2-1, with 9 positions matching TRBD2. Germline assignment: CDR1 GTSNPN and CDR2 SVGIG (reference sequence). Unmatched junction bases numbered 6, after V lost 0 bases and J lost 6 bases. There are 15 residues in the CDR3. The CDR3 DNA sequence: TGTGCCTGGAGTGTAGGGCTAGCGGGAATCAATGAGCAGTTCTTC. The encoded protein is CAWSVGLAGINEQFF.

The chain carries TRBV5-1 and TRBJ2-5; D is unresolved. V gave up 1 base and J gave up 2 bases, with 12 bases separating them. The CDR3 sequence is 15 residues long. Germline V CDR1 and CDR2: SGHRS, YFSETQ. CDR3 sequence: CASSLSVVLQETQYF. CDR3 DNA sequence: TGCGCCAGCAGCTTGTCGGTCGTACTTCAAGAGACCCAGTACTTC.

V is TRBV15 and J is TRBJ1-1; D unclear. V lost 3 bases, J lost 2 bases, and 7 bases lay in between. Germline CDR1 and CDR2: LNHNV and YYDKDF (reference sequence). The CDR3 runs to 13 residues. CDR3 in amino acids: CATSSDPNTEAFF. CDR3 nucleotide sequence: TGTGCCACCAGCAGCGACCCAAACACTGAAGCTTTCTTT.

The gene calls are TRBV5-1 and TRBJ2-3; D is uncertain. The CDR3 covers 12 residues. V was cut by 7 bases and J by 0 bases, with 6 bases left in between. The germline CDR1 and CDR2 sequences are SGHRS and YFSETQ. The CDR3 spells CASAGSTDTQYF. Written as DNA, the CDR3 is TGCGCCAGCGCCGGTAGCACAGATACGCAGTATTTT. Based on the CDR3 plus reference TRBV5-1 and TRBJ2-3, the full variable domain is KAGVTQTPRYLIKTRGQQVTLSCSPISGHRSVSWYQQTPGQGLQFLFEYFSETQRNKGNFPGRFSGRQFSNSRSEMNVSTLELGDSALYLCASAGSTDTQYFGPGTRLTVL.

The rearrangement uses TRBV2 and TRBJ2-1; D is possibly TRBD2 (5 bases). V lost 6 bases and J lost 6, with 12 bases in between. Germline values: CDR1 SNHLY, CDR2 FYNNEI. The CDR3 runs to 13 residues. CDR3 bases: TGTGCCAGCAGCCAGGAGGTCGGCAATGAGCAGTTCTTC. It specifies CASSQEVGNEQFF.

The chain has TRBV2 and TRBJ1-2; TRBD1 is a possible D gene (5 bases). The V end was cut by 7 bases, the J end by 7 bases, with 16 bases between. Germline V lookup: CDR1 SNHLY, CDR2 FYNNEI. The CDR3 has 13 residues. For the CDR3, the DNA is TGTGCCAGCATGGGGACTGCGTCGCTTGGCTACACCTTC. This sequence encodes CASMGTASLGYTF. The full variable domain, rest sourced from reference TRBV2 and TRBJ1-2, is EPEVTQTPSHQVTQMGQEVILRCVPISNHLYFYWYRQILGQKVEFLVSFYNNEISEKSEIFDDQFSVERPDGSNFTLKIRSTKLEDSAMYFCASMGTASLGYTFGSGTRLTVV.

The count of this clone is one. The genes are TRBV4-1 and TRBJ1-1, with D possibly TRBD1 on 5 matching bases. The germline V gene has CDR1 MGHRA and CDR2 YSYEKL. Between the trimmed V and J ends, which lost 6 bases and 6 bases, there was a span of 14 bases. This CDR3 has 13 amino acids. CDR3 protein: CASRPLGGAEAFF. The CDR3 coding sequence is TGCGCCAGCAGACCGTTGGGGGGGGCTGAAGCTTTCTTT.

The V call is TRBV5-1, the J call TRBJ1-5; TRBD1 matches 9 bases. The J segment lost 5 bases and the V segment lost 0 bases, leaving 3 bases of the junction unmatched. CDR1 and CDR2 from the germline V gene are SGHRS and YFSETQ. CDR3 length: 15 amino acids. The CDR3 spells CASSLGDRVDQPQHF. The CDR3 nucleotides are TGCGCCAGCAGCTTGGGGGACAGGGTGGATCAGCCCCAGCATTTT.

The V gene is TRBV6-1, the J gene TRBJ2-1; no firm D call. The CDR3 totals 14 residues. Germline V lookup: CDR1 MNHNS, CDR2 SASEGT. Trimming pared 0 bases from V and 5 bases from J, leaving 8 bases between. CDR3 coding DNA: TGTGCCAGCAGTGAAGCGCTTTTGAACAATGAGCAGTTCTTC. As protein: CASSEALLNNEQFF.

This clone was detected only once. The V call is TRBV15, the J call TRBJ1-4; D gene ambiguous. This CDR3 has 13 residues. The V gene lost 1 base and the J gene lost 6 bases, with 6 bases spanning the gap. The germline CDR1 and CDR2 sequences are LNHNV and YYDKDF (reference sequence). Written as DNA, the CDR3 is TGTGCCACCAGCAGAGGCCCGGATGAAAAACTGTTTTTT. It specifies CATSRGPDEKLFF.

CDR3 nucleotides: TGTGCCAGCAGCCCTCCTCAGGACAGGGACCAAGAGACCCAGTACTTC. It specifies CASSPPQDRDQETQYF. The rearrangement links TRBV9 to TRBJ2-5, with 8 bases identical to TRBD1. CDR1 and CDR2 (germline): SGDLS, YYNGEE. The junction had 8 bases not matched to a gene; V was cut back by 4 bases and J by 0 bases. CDR3 length: 16 amino acids. Full variable domain (outside the CDR3, taken from reference TRBV9 and TRBJ2-5): DSGVTQTPKHLITATGQRVTLRCSPRSGDLSVYWYQQSLDQGLQFLIQYYNGEERAKGNILERFSAQQFPDLHSELNLSSLELGDSALYFCASSPPQDRDQETQYFGPGTRLLVL.

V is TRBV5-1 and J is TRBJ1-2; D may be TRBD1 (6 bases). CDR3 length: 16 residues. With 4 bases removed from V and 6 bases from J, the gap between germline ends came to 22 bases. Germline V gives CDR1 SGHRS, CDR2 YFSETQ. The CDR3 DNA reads TGCGCCAGCAGCACCGGCCGGGAAGGGGGTACGGATGGCTACACCTTC. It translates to CASSTGREGGTDGYTF.

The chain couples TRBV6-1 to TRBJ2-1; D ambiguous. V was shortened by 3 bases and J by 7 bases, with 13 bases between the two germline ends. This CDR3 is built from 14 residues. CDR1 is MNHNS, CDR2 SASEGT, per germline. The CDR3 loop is CASSELTTTNEQFF. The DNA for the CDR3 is TGTGCCAGCAGTGAGTTGACAACTACAAATGAGCAGTTCTTC.

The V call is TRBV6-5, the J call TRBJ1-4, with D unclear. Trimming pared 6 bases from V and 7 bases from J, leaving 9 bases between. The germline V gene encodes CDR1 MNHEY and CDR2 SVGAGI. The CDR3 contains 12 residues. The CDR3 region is CASSQDGEKLFF. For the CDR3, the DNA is TGTGCCAGCAGCCAGGACGGTGAAAAACTGTTTTTT.

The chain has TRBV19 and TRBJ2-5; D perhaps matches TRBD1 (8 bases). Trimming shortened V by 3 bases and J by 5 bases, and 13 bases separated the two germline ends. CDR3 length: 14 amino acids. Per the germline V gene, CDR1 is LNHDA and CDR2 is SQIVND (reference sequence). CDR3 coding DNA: TGTGCCAGTAGTATTAACAGGGGGGGCGAGACCCAGTACTTC. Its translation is CASSINRGGETQYF.

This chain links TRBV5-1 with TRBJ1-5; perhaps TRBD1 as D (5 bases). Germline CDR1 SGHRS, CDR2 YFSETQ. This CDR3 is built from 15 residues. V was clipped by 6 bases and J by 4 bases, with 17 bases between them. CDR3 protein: CASTPSGTANQPQHF. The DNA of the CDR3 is TGCGCCAGCACCCCTTCCGGGACGGCGAATCAGCCCCAGCATTTT.

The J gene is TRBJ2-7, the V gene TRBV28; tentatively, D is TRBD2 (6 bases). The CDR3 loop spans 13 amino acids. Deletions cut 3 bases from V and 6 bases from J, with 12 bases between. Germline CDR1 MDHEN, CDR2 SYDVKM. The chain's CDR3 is CASSFFGSLEQYF. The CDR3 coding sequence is TGTGCCAGCAGTTTTTTCGGGAGCCTCGAGCAGTACTTC.

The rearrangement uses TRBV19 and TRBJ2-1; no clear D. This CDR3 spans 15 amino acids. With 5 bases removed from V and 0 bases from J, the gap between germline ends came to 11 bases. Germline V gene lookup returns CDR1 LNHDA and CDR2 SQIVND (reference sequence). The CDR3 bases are TGTGCCAGTAGTTCCCCCGGAAGCTCCTACAATGAGCAGTTCTTC. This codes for CASSSPGSSYNEQFF.

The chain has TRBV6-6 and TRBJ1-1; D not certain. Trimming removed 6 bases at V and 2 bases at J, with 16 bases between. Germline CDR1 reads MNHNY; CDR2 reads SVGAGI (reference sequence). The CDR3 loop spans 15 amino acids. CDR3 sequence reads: CASSTYSKPNTEAFF. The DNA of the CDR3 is TGTGCCAGCAGCACTTACAGCAAACCAAACACTGAAGCTTTCTTT.

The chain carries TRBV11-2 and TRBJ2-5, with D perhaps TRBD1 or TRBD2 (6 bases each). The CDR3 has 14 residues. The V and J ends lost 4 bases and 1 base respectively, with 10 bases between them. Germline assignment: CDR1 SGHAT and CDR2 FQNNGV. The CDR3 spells CASSYREVQETQYF. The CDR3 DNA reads TGTGCCAGCAGCTACAGGGAGGTCCAAGAGACCCAGTACTTC.

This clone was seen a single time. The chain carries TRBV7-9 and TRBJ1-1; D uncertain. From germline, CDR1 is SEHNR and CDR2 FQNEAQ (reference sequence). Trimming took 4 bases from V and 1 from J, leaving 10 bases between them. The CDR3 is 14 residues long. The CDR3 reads CASSYYSENTEAFF. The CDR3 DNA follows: TGTGCCAGCAGCTACTACAGTGAGAACACTGAAGCTTTCTTT.

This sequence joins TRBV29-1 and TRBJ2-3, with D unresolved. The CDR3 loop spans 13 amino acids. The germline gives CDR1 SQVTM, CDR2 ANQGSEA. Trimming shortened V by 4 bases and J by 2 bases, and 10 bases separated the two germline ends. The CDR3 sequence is CSVVRLVTDTQYF. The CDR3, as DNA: TGCAGCGTTGTGCGCCTTGTCACAGATACGCAGTATTTT.

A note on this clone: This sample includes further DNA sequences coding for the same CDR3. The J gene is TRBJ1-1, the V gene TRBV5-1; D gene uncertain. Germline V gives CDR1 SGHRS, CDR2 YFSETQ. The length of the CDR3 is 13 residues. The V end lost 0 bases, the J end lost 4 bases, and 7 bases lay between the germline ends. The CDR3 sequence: CASSLEGSTEAFF. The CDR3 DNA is TGCGCCAGCAGCTTGGAAGGGTCCACTGAAGCTTTCTTT.